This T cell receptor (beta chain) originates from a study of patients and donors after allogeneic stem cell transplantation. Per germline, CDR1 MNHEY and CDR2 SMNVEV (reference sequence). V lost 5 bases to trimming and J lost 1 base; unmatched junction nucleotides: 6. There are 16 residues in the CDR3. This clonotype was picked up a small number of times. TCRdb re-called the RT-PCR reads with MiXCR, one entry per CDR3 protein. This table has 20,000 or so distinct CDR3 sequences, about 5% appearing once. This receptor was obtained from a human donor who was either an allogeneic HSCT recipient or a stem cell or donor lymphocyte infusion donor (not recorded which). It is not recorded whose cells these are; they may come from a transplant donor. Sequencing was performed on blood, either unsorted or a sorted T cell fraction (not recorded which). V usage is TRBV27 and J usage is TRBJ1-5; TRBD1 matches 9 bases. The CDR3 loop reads CASSPTTGGSNQPQHF. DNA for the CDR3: TGTGCCAGCAGTCCAACGACAGGGGGAAGCAATCAGCCCCAGCATTTT.